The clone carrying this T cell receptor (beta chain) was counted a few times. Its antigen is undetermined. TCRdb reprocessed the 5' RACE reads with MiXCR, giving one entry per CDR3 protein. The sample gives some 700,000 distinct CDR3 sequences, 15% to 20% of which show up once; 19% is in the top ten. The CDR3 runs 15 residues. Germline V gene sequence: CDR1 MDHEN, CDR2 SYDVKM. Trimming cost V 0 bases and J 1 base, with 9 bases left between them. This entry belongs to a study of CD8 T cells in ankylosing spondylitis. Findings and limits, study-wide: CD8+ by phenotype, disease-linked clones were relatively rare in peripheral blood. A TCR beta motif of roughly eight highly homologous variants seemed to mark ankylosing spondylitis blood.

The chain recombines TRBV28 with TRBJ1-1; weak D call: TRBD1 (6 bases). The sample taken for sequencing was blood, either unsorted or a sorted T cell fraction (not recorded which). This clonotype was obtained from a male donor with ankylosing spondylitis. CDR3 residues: CASSLWGGSNTEAFF. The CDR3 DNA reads TGTGCCAGCAGTTTATGGGGGGGCTCGAACACTGAAGCTTTCTTT.